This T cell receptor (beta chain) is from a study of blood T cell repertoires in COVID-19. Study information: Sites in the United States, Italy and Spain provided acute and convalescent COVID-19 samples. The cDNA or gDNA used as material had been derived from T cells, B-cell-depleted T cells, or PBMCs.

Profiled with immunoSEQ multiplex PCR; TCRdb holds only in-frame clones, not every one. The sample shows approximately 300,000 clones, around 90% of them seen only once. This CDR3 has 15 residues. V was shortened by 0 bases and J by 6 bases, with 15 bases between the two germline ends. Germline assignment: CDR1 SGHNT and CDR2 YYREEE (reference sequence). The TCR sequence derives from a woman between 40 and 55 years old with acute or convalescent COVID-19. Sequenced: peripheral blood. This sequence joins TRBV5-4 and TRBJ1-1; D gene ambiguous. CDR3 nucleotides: TGTGCCAGCAGCTTGGTCGTGGGCGCCTCCTCTGAAGCTTTCTTT. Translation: CASSLVVGASSEAFF.